The 21 T cell receptor beta chains presented below share a single source sample, sequenced in a study of blood T cell repertoires in COVID-19. The table came from immunoSEQ multiplex PCR; TCRdb's copy has only in-frame clones and leaves some out. There are roughly 250,000 clones in the sample; 90% occur only once, and around 1% lies in the top ten. Specimen: PBMCs or T cells enriched from blood (not recorded which). These TCRs come from a man aged 45-60 years who had been exposed to COVID-19.

The rearrangement uses TRBV5-4 and TRBJ1-1; 7 positions agree with TRBD1. Looked up from germline, CDR1 is SGHNT and CDR2 is YYREEE (reference sequence). V lost 0 bases, J lost 7 bases, and 6 bases stayed unmatched. The CDR3 extends over 14 amino acids. The CDR3 protein is CASSLVTGAGEAFF. CDR3 in DNA: TGTGCCAGCAGCTTGGTCACAGGGGCGGGTGAAGCTTTCTTT. Drawing the rest from reference TRBV5-4 and TRBJ1-1, the complete variable domain is ETGVTQSPTHLIKTRGQQVTLRCSSQSGHNTVSWYQQALGQGPQFIFQYYREEENGRGNFPPRFSGLQFPNYSSELNVNALELDDSALYLCASSLVTGAGEAFFGQGTRLTVV.

This rearrangement joins TRBV18 to TRBJ1-2; 9 nucleotides agree with TRBD1. CDR3 length equals 14 residues. V lost 6 bases and J lost 7; bases outside the gene matches: 9. Germline assignment: CDR1 KGHSH and CDR2 LQKENI. The CDR3 here is CASSPGQGQTGYTF. CDR3 nucleotides: TGTGCCAGCTCGCCTGGACAGGGGCAGACTGGCTACACCTTC.

The chain is built from TRBV14 and TRBJ2-7; TRBD1 might be the D (6 bases). Germline assignment: CDR1 SGHDN and CDR2 FVKESK. The CDR3 is 16 residues long. V gave up 0 bases and J gave up 5 bases, with 17 bases separating them. In DNA form, the CDR3 reads TGTGCCAGCAGCCAAGAATGGGGGCGTAGAAGGGACGAGCAGTACTTC. This sequence encodes CASSQEWGRRRDEQYF.

The chain combines TRBV5-1 with TRBJ1-2, with TRBD1 as a possible D gene (5 bases). CDR3 length: 14 amino acids. Germline V lookup: CDR1 SGHRS, CDR2 YFSETQ. V was cut by 3 bases and J by 0 bases, with 9 bases left in between. CDR3 DNA: TGCGCCAGCAGCTCCGACAGTCCTAACTATGGCTACACCTTC. This encodes CASSSDSPNYGYTF.

For the CDR3, the DNA is TGTGCCAGCAGCCGGGGACAGGGAGAGACCCAGTACTTC. Amino acid sequence: CASSRGQGETQYF. The chain is built from TRBV9 and TRBJ2-5, with 9 bases fitting TRBD1. CDR3 length equals 13 residues. CDR1 is SGDLS, CDR2 YYNGEE, per germline. The junction had 2 bases not matched to a gene; V was cut back by 4 bases and J by 4 bases.

The chain recombines TRBV9 with TRBJ2-1, with TRBD2 matching 7 bases. CDR3 length: 15 residues. J lost 5 bases, V lost 4 bases, and 9 bases had no gene match. CDR1 is SGDLS, CDR2 YYNGEE, per germline. The CDR3 here is CASSLADGGNNEQFF. CDR3 nucleotides: TGTGCCAGCAGCCTAGCGGATGGAGGCAACAATGAGCAGTTCTTC.

The gene calls are TRBV5-1 and TRBJ1-2; 9 bases are shared with TRBD1. The V and J ends lost 3 bases and 2 bases, in that order; junction bases with no gene match: 8. The CDR3 consists of 16 residues. Germline values: CDR1 SGHRS, CDR2 YFSETQ. In DNA, the CDR3 is TGCGCCAGCAGCTCCGGGACAGGGACCACAAACTATGGCTACACCTTC. Its translation is CASSSGTGTTNYGYTF.

V and J are TRBV6-1 and TRBJ1-1; no clear D gene. V dropped 3 bases and J dropped 0 bases, with 5 bases sitting between them. The CDR3 has 13 amino acids. Germline assignment: CDR1 MNHNS and CDR2 SASEGT. Here the CDR3 reads CASSDQMNTEAFF. The CDR3 DNA sequence: TGTGCCAGCAGTGACCAAATGAACACTGAAGCTTTCTTT.

This clone was observed a handful of times. One end of the junction fails to match germline, which may point to a read error. This chain connects TRBV29-1 to TRBJ1-5, with a tentative D call TRBD1 (6 bases). The CDR3 runs 14 residues. The germline gives CDR1 SQVTM, CDR2 ANQGSEA. In DNA form, the CDR3 reads TGCAGCGTTAAAGAACAGGGTCCTAATCAGCCCCAGCATTTT. The encoded protein is CSVKEQGPNQPQHF. The variable domain in full, with the rest retrieved from reference TRBV29-1 and TRBJ1-5, is SAVISQKPSRDICQRGTSLTIQCQVDSQVTMMFWYRQQPGQSLTLIATANQGSEATYESGFVIDKFPISRPNLTFSTLTVSNMSPEDSSIYLCSVKEQGPNQPQHFGDGTRLSIL.

The V gene is TRBV3-1 (or the pseudogene TRBV3-2), the J gene TRBJ2-3, with TRBD2 as a possible D gene (7 bases). The CDR3 sequence is 16 residues long. Trimming removed 0 bases at V and 4 bases at J, with 14 bases between. The germline V gene has CDR1 LGHDT and CDR2 YNNKEL (reference sequence). The CDR3 nucleotides are TGTGCCAGCAGCCAAGATTTGGGGGGGCCGTCAGATACGCAGTATTTT. This encodes CASSQDLGGPSDTQYF.

The rearrangement joins TRBV6-5 to TRBJ2-4; TRBD2 matches at 9 bases. J lost 4 bases, V lost 6 bases, and 4 bases had no gene match. This CDR3 contains 14 residues. From germline, CDR1 is MNHEY and CDR2 SVGAGI. CDR3 nucleotide sequence: TGTGCCAGCAGCCCAGCGGGGGGAAAAAACATTCAGTACTTC. This codes for CASSPAGGKNIQYF.

The chain employs TRBV7-2 and TRBJ2-3; no firm D call. V was trimmed by 1 base and J by 0 bases, leaving 5 bases between them. This CDR3 region has 14 residues. The germline gives CDR1 SGHTA, CDR2 FQGNSA. CDR3 DNA: TGTGCCAGCAGCTTAGACCGGAGCACAGATACGCAGTATTTT. This gives the protein CASSLDRSTDTQYF.

CDR3 protein: CASSQDAYMDYGYTF. The CDR3 DNA follows: TGTGCCAGCAGCCAAGATGCCTATATGGACTATGGCTACACCTTC. The rearrangement uses TRBV14 and TRBJ1-2; D uncertain. Germline V gene sequence: CDR1 SGHDN, CDR2 FVKESK. The CDR3 covers 15 residues. The germline V and J ends were trimmed by 0 bases and 3 bases, with 11 bases remaining between them.

The genes are TRBV2 and TRBJ1-6; D perhaps matches TRBD1 (6 bases). The length of the CDR3 is 15 residues. Trimming shortened V by 8 bases and J by 10 bases, and 21 bases separated the two germline ends. Germline V gene data show CDR1 as SNHLY and CDR2 as FYNNEI. The CDR3 nucleotides are TGTGCCAGCGATCTACAGGGAAGAACGGGGTCACCCCTCCACTTT. Translating gives CASDLQGRTGSPLHF.

The chain carries TRBV9 and TRBJ1-1; D is possibly TRBD1 (6 bases). This CDR3 is built from 14 residues. The germline V gene has CDR1 SGDLS and CDR2 YYNGEE. The V gene lost 4 bases and the J gene lost 5 bases, with 15 bases spanning the gap. The CDR3 region has the DNA TGTGCCAGCAGCCTTCAGCAGGGGTATACTGAAGCTTTCTTT. Translating gives CASSLQQGYTEAFF.

V and J are TRBV4-1 and TRBJ1-1, with TRBD1 as a possible D gene (5 bases). The germline V gene encodes CDR1 MGHRA and CDR2 YSYEKL. Trimming cost V 0 bases and J 1 base, with 12 bases left between them. The CDR3 extends over 16 amino acids. For the CDR3, the DNA is TGCGCCAGCAGCCAAGATGACAGAAACGAGAACACTGAAGCTTTCTTT. Amino acid sequence: CASSQDDRNENTEAFF.

The chain combines TRBV18 with TRBJ2-7; TRBD2 matches at 8 bases. Germline loops: CDR1 KGHSH, CDR2 LQKENI. V was clipped by 3 bases and J by 6 bases; unmatched bases: 16. The CDR3 extends over 17 amino acids. The CDR3 DNA reads as TGTGCCAGCTCACCCCACCCCGCCCCGGCGGGAGGAACCGAGCAGTACGTC. Its translation is CASSPHPAPAGGTEQYV.

The CDR3 nucleotides are TGTGCCTGGAGTGGGATTCATTCCGGGACAGGAACTTACGAGCAGTACTTC. It encodes CAWSGIHSGTGTYEQYF. The V and J genes are TRBV30 and TRBJ2-7; TRBD1 matches 8 bases. The CDR3 runs 17 residues. CDR1 GTSNPN and CDR2 SVGIG come from the germline V gene (reference sequence). With V trimmed by 1 base and J by 4 bases, 15 bases remained unmatched.

V usage is TRBV12-3 or TRBV12-4 and J usage is TRBJ1-1; no reliable D call. CDR3 length equals 12 residues. Trimming removed 6 bases from V and 7 bases from J, with 12 bases in between. CDR3 bases: TGTGCCAGCAGCTTACACTTTGGTGAAGCTTTCTTT. It yields the protein CASSLHFGEAFF.

The J gene is TRBJ2-5, the V gene TRBV5-1; the match to TRBD1 covers 7 bases. CDR1 and CDR2 (germline): SGHRS, YFSETQ. This CDR3 has 15 amino acids. With 2 bases clipped from V and 5 bases from J, the junction kept 9 bases outside the gene matches. CDR3 sequence (DNA): TGCGCCAGCAGCTTAACCGGGACAGCCTGGGAGACCCAGTACTTC. Translated: CASSLTGTAWETQYF.

The rearrangement joins TRBV13 to TRBJ1-1; no clear D gene. Germline CDR1 and CDR2: PRHDT and FYEKMQ (reference sequence). The CDR3 contains 14 residues. Trimming removed 0 bases from V and 5 bases from J, with 10 bases in between. CDR3 sequence: CASSLGEGETEAFF. The CDR3 DNA reads as TGTGCCAGCAGCTTAGGGGAGGGAGAGACTGAAGCTTTCTTT.